These 9 T cell receptor beta chains came from one sample sequenced in a study of T-cell memory formation after mild COVID-19. TCRdb independently ran MiXCR on the 5' RACE reads; one entry per CDR3 protein. The sample includes roughly 47,000 distinct CDR3 sequences, 5.5% to 7.5% of them seen just once. Sequencing was carried out using PBMCs or a T cell subset sorted from them (not recorded which). The receptors derive from a man aged 18 to 35 who had mild COVID-19 (a few samples of this study predate the infection). Cell type and time point are not known.

The rearrangement links TRBV2 to TRBJ1-2; TRBD1 matches at 9 bases. V shed 2 bases, J shed 8 bases, and the junction held 9 bases outside the gene matches. Per germline, CDR1 SNHLY and CDR2 FYNNEI. The CDR3 length is 15 residues. CDR3 amino acids: CASSETLGQGVGYTF. The DNA of the CDR3 is TGTGCCAGCAGTGAAACGTTGGGACAGGGTGTCGGCTACACCTTC.

This clonotype showed up just a few times. This rearrangement joins TRBV5-1 to TRBJ1-3; unclear D gene. Per the germline V gene, CDR1 is SGHRS and CDR2 is YFSETQ. The ends were cut back, 4 bases at V and 2 bases at J, with 10 bases in the middle. The CDR3 extends over 14 amino acids. The DNA of the CDR3 is TGCGCCAGCAGCCCGGGTGAAACTGGAAACACCATATATTTT. Protein product: CASSPGETGNTIYF.

The chain combines TRBV9 with TRBJ1-4, with no clear D. Germline V gene data show CDR1 as SGDLS and CDR2 as YYNGEE. The CDR3 contains 15 residues. Trimming pared 0 bases from V and 0 bases from J, leaving 6 bases between. This CDR3 reads CASSVAPSTNEKLFF. The CDR3 nucleotides are TGTGCCAGCAGCGTAGCTCCGTCAACTAATGAAAAACTGTTTTTT.

This clonotype was recorded many times. The gene calls are TRBV6-5 and TRBJ2-1, with 9 bases that match TRBD2. This CDR3 spans 15 amino acids. Germline V gene sequence: CDR1 MNHEY, CDR2 SVGAGI. The V and J ends lost 6 bases and 4 bases, in that order; junction bases with no gene match: 7. The CDR3 loop is CASSISGGRYNEQFF. Here the CDR3 DNA reads TGTGCCAGCAGCATTAGCGGGGGCCGTTACAATGAGCAGTTCTTC.

This rearrangement joins TRBV5-4 to TRBJ2-6; TRBD1 might be the D (5 bases). Germline lookup yields CDR1 SGHNT and CDR2 YYREEE (reference sequence). The CDR3 loop spans 14 amino acids. The V and J ends lost 4 bases and 10 bases respectively, with 15 bases between them. The CDR3 sequence: CASSLETVGNVLTF. CDR3 nucleotide sequence: TGTGCCAGCAGCCTGGAGACAGTAGGGAACGTCCTGACTTTC.

Only a few counts were recorded for this clonotype. The chain has TRBV18 and TRBJ2-1; 8 bases align to TRBD2. The CDR3 length is 15 residues. The V segment lost 2 bases and the J segment 6 bases; nucleotides outside the gene matches: 6. Per germline, CDR1 KGHSH and CDR2 LQKENI. The CDR3 here is CASSPASGGVNEQFF. The CDR3 DNA sequence: TGTGCCAGCTCACCAGCGAGCGGGGGTGTCAATGAGCAGTTCTTC.

This clonotype was counted only a few times. The chain joins TRBV6-5 to TRBJ1-5; D gene unclear. The CDR3 is made up of 14 amino acids. V gave up 5 bases and J gave up 0 bases, with 8 bases separating them. Germline CDR1 reads MNHEY; CDR2 reads SVGAGI. The CDR3 reads CASSRSASNQPQHF. CDR3 coding DNA: TGTGCCAGCAGTCGCAGTGCTAGCAATCAGCCCCAGCATTTT.

The rearrangement joins TRBV7-2 to TRBJ2-3; no definite D call. Deletions cut 5 bases from V and 2 bases from J, with 11 bases between. The CDR3 is made up of 14 amino acids. CDR1 is SGHTA and CDR2 is FQGNSA in the germline V gene. The CDR3 reads CASSPEGATDTQYF. CDR3 DNA: TGTGCCAGCAGCCCAGAAGGCGCCACAGATACGCAGTATTTT. The whole variable domain, filled in from reference TRBV7-2 and TRBJ2-3, reads GAGVSQSPSNKVTEKGKDVELRCDPISGHTALYWYRQSLGQGLEFLIYFQGNSAPDKSGLPSDRFSAERTGGSVSTLTIQRTQQEDSAVYLCASSPEGATDTQYFGPGTRLTVL.

This clonotype was observed many times. The chain recombines TRBV7-2 with TRBJ2-2; D is ambiguous. CDR1 is SGHTA and CDR2 is FQGNSA in the germline V gene. The CDR3 sequence is 15 residues long. Trimming removed 4 bases from V and 0 bases from J, with 9 bases in between. The CDR3 region has the DNA TGTGCCAGCAGCTGGGTCGGCACGAACACCGGGGAGCTGTTTTTT. Translation: CASSWVGTNTGELFF.